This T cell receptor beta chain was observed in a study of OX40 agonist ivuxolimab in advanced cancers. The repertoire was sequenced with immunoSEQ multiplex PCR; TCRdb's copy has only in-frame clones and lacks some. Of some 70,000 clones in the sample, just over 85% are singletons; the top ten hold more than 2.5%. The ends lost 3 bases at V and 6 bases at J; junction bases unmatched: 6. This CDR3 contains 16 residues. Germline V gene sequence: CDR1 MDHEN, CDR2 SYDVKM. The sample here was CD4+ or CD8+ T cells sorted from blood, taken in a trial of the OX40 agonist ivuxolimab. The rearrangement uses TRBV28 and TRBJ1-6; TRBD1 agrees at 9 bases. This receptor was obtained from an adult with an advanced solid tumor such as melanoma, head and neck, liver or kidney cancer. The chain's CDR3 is CASSLGDRAFNSPLHF. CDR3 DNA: TGTGCCAGCAGTTTGGGGGACAGGGCTTTTAATTCACCCCTCCACTTT.